Listed below are T cell receptor beta chains from one sample, sequenced in a study of cytomegalovirus exposure and HLA in healthy donors. Data came from immunoSEQ multiplex PCR; TCRdb stores just in-frame clones and leaves some out. The table shows 110,000 to 150,000 clones, with about 95% occurring only once. Sequencing was carried out using PBMCs. The receptors derive from a man aged 18-30 years in good health and CMV-seropositive. CDR3s leave out the opening cysteine and the closing phenylalanine or tryptophan. The order of the fields is V gene, clone size, J gene, CDR3 length, D gene, CDR3 protein. A D gene is named only where the DNA matches it firmly. Clone size, where shown, is once, few, many, or a class for clones that have expanded.

TRBV7-6	NA	TRBJ2-2	14	NA	ASSLAGGLLTGELF
TRBV29-1	once	TRBJ1-1	12	NA	SVGTRGTNTEAF
TRBV4-1	NA	TRBJ2-2	12	NA	ASSLGLYTGELF
TRBV5-4	once	TRBJ1-2	12	NA	ASSLDLGAYGYT
TRBV11-2	NA	TRBJ2-7	13	NA	ASSLDPQGFREQY
TRBV5-5	NA	TRBJ2-7	12	NA	ASSSWASVREQY
TRBV4-1	NA	TRBJ2-1	15	NA	ASSQDSYSVTYNEQF
TRBV7-9	NA	TRBJ1-2	11	NA	ASSLNGPEGYT
TRBV6-1	NA	TRBJ1-6	13	NA	ASSELLGVNSPLH
TRBV7-8	NA	TRBJ1-5	13	TRBD1	ASSSPGQYNQPQH
TRBV28	NA	TRBJ2-7	13	TRBD2	ASTPKLAYTYEQY
TRBV5-1	NA	TRBJ2-1	16	NA	ASSLGASPDNSYNEQF
TRBV5-6	NA	TRBJ2-5	13	TRBD1	ASSLVAGGRETQY
TRBV7-9	NA	TRBJ2-1	14	NA	ASSLALATWEPEQF
TRBV7-8	NA	TRBJ1-5	12	NA	ASSSDWGNQPQH
TRBV5-6	NA	TRBJ2-5	13	NA	ASSFQGQSQETQY
TRBV7-9	NA	TRBJ2-1	15	TRBD2	ASSPTSARNPHNEQF
TRBV6-1	NA	TRBJ1-1	12	NA	ASSDLGVGTEAF
TRBV7-2	NA	TRBJ2-3	10	NA	ASSLRQDTQY
TRBV7-3	NA	TRBJ1-6	14	NA	ASSSPMTGIASPLH
TRBV28	NA	TRBJ1-1	11	TRBD1	ASSLDRGTEAF
TRBV10-3	NA	TRBJ2-1	9	NA	AISEGDEQF
TRBV28	NA	TRBJ2-7	11	TRBD2	ASSLAGGYEQY
TRBV28	NA	TRBJ2-5	14	TRBD2	ASSPRLAGEQETQY
TRBV4-1	NA	TRBJ2-3	16	NA	ASSQPNYPPHHTDTQY
TRBV6-6	NA	TRBJ1-2	13	TRBD1	ASSFPGTGLYGYT
TRBV19	NA	TRBJ1-2	13	NA	ASTPSPAVLDGYT
TRBV12-5	NA	TRBJ2-3	13	TRBD1	ASGAGTGAFHTQY
TRBV5-1	NA	TRBJ2-2	13	NA	ASSLAPQFAGELF
TRBV7-9	NA	TRBJ2-7	10	NA	ASSRTSYEQY
TRBV5-1	NA	TRBJ1-2	16	NA	ASSLYGAQGNNNYGYT
TRBV2	NA	TRBJ2-1	18	TRBD2	ASSPVAGAGGQSSYNEQF
TRBV10-3	NA	TRBJ1-1	13	NA	AIREERGSNTEAF
TRBV2	few	TRBJ2-7	10	NA	AVSRGSYEQY
TRBV6-6	NA	TRBJ2-3	13	TRBD2	ASSYQREYSDTQY
TRBV19	NA	TRBJ2-1	13	NA	ASSMGASAYNEQF
TRBV6-5	NA	TRBJ1-2	13	TRBD1	ASSPETGVIFGYT
TRBV5-1	NA	TRBJ2-1	13	TRBD2	ASSFSGSSYNEQF
TRBV5-1	once	TRBJ2-3	14	TRBD2	ASSAGLAMRTDTQY